The TCR beta chain described here comes from a study of tumor-infiltrating lymphocytes in primary liver carcinoma. Across the whole study: These were node-negative, non-metastatic T1-T3 tumors of roughly 4.2 to 10 cm. Whole-study findings and limits: A small share of top clones, only about 7-25%, was found in all five tumor regions. Less overlap was seen in tumor-adjacent and tumor-blood pairs than in tumor region pairs. Tumor tissue displayed a significantly greater top-250-clone fraction than blood (p = 0.039).

It was from about 20-30 mg of unsorted bulk tissue that RNA and DNA were co-extracted. Constant-region priming of about 520 ng total RNA yielded TCR beta cDNA. Libraries for TCR beta were built through three nested multiplex PCR rounds, which together made up a slightly modified ARM-PCR procedure. TRBV1-TRBV30 forward primers paired with a C-beta reverse primer were used in the first two PCR rounds, which ran roughly 9 cycles each. TCRdb redid the calling of the multiplex PCR reads with MiXCR, one entry per CDR3 protein. The sample contains around 29,000 distinct CDR3 sequences, about 79% of which appear only once. Of note for this clonotype: As yet, its antigen is unknown. One junction end disagrees with the germline gene, perhaps due to a read error.

This CDR3 is built from 15 residues. Germline V CDR1 and CDR2: SGHAT, FQNNGV. The rearrangement links TRBV11-2 to TRBJ2-7; D perhaps matches TRBD1 (5 bases). The TCR originated in a middle-aged man with primary liver carcinoma and hepatitis B virus infection. Input material: liver tumor tissue from sampling region 5. The subset: tumor region T5, tumor centre. This chain's CDR3 is CTSSFVARGQYEQYF. For the CDR3, the DNA is TGTACCAGCAGCTTTGTCGCAAGGGGCCAGTACGAGCAGTACTTC.